The next 28 T cell receptor beta chains were all read from a single sample in a study of cytomegalovirus exposure and HLA in healthy donors. In the PCR, 60 Vbeta and 13 Jbeta primers were used. Profiling relied on immunoSEQ multiplex PCR, and the TCRdb table lists in-frame clones only, not all of them. The repertoire holds around 200,000 clones, with roughly 80% as singletons. Sequencing was carried out using PBMCs. The source is a boy between 10 and 17 years old in good health and CMV-seronegative.

This chain connects TRBV30 to TRBJ2-7; weak D call: TRBD1 (5 bases). Looked up from germline, CDR1 is GTSNPN and CDR2 is SVGIG (reference sequence). CDR3 size: 13 residues. V gave up 3 bases and J gave up 3 bases, with 12 bases separating them. The DNA for the CDR3 is TGTGCCTGGAGGGCGTCAGGGCTCTACGAGCAGTACTTC. Translated: CAWRASGLYEQYF. Complete variable domain (other parts from reference TRBV30 and TRBJ2-7): SQTIHQWPATLVQPVGSPLSLECTVEGTSNPNLYWYRQAAGRGLQLLFYSVGIGQISSEVPQNLSASRPQDRQFILSSKKLLLSDSGFYLCAWRASGLYEQYFGPGTRLTVT.

This chain uses TRBV7-2 with TRBJ2-1, with D perhaps TRBD2 (7 bases). CDR1 and CDR2 from the germline V gene are SGHTA and FQGNSA. Between the trimmed V and J ends, which lost 2 bases and 11 bases, there was a span of 25 bases. The length of the CDR3 is 17 residues. The CDR3 loop reads CASSLHGGGSGGWKQFF. Written as DNA, the CDR3 is TGTGCCAGCAGCTTACACGGGGGCGGGAGTGGCGGGTGGAAGCAGTTCTTC.

This clone was recorded a few times. This sequence joins TRBV6-5 and TRBJ1-2, with D possibly being TRBD1 (5 bases). Trimming took off 6 bases at V and 2 bases at J, with 13 bases between the two ends. The CDR3 loop spans 14 amino acids. Germline V lookup: CDR1 MNHEY, CDR2 SVGAGI. The CDR3 DNA follows: TGTGCCAGCAGCCGACGGGGGGGGAACTATGGCTACACCTTC. It yields the protein CASSRRGGNYGYTF.

A note on this clone: An end of the junction differs from the germline gene, which may be a read error. V usage is TRBV5-5 and J usage is TRBJ2-3; 10 bases are a match to TRBD2. Germline V lookup: CDR1 SGHKS, CDR2 YYEKEE (reference sequence). CDR3 length equals 12 residues. The CDR3 bases are TGTGCCAGCAGCTTCACTAGCGGGGAAGTAGAATTT. It is translated as CASSFTSGEVEF.

The chain joins TRBV11-3 to TRBJ2-3, with 11 nucleotides matching TRBD2. V gave up 1 base and J gave up 6 bases; unmatched junction bases: 3. The CDR3 has 15 residues. Germline CDR1 and CDR2: SGHNT and YENEEA. In DNA, the CDR3 is TGTGCCAGCAGCTTAGCTAGCGGGAGGATGGATACGCAGTATTTT. It codes for CASSLASGRMDTQYF.

The chain uses TRBV27 and TRBJ2-3, with 12 bases matching TRBD1. CDR1 is MNHEY and CDR2 is SMNVEV in the germline V gene (reference sequence). Trimming took 3 bases from V and 6 from J; bases not matched to a gene: 7. The length of the CDR3 is 16 residues. CDR3 coding DNA: TGTGCCAGCAGTTTTTCCGGGACAGGGGGCGCGGATACGCAGTATTTT. It codes for CASSFSGTGGADTQYF.

This rearrangement joins TRBV9 to TRBJ2-1; D might be TRBD2 (6 bases). Germline V gene data show CDR1 as SGDLS and CDR2 as YYNGEE. Trimming pared 5 bases from V and 1 base from J, leaving 13 bases between. The CDR3 spans 15 residues. CDR3 amino acids: CASSPGVPSYNEQFF. The CDR3 DNA follows: TGTGCCAGCAGTCCGGGGGTACCGTCCTACAATGAGCAGTTCTTC.

J is TRBJ1-3 and V is TRBV18, with D uncertain. Germline values: CDR1 KGHSH, CDR2 LQKENI. The CDR3 loop spans 12 amino acids. The germline V and J ends were trimmed by 3 bases and 2 bases, with 2 bases remaining between them. CDR3 amino acids: CASSPTGNTIYF. Here the CDR3 DNA reads TGTGCCAGCTCACCCACTGGAAACACCATATATTTT.

DNA for the CDR3: TGTGCCAGCAGCGGAATCGGGACAGGGGTTTACGAGCAGTACTTC. This encodes CASSGIGTGVYEQYF. The chain employs TRBV7-9 and TRBJ2-7; TRBD1 agrees at 10 bases. Unmatched junction bases numbered 8, after V lost 5 bases and J lost 4 bases. The V gene's germline CDR1 is SEHNR and CDR2 FQNEAQ (reference sequence). The length of the CDR3 is 15 residues. The whole variable domain, filled in from reference TRBV7-9 and TRBJ2-7, reads DTGVSQNPRHKITKRGQNVTFRCDPISEHNRLYWYRQTLGQGPEFLTYFQNEAQLEKSRLLSDRFSAERPKGSFSTLEIQRTEQGDSAMYLCASSGIGTGVYEQYFGPGTRLTVT.

The genes are TRBV27 and TRBJ1-1; 8 nucleotides line up with TRBD1. The V segment lost 8 bases and the J segment 4 bases; nucleotides outside the gene matches: 0. CDR3 length: 11 amino acids. The V gene's germline CDR1 is MNHEY and CDR2 SMNVEV (reference sequence). Here the CDR3 reads CASGQGTEAFF. CDR3 bases: TGTGCCAGCGGACAGGGCACTGAAGCTTTCTTT.

This chain links TRBV5-1 with TRBJ2-7, with 11 bases lining up with TRBD2. With V trimmed by 4 bases and J by 2 bases, 2 bases remained unmatched. CDR3 length: 14 residues. Germline lookup yields CDR1 SGHRS and CDR2 YFSETQ. CDR3 nucleotide sequence: TGCGCCAGCAGCGTTAGCGGGGGGGCCTACGAGCAGTACTTC. Residues: CASSVSGGAYEQYF.

The chain carries TRBV19 and TRBJ2-5, with D perhaps TRBD1 (5 bases). Germline assignment: CDR1 LNHDA and CDR2 SQIVND (reference sequence). This CDR3 contains 13 residues. Trimming pared 5 bases from V and 9 bases from J, leaving 16 bases between. In nucleotides, the CDR3 is TGTGCCAGTAGTCCAGGGCCCGTGAGCCCCCAGTACTTC. Its translation: CASSPGPVSPQYF.

The CDR3 spells CASSPTPGLAGETQYF. CDR3 nucleotide sequence: TGCGCCAGCAGCCCCACCCCCGGACTAGCGGGAGAGACCCAGTACTTC. This sequence joins TRBV5-1 and TRBJ2-5; 11 nucleotides match TRBD2. The CDR3 consists of 16 residues. Per germline, CDR1 SGHRS and CDR2 YFSETQ. V was clipped by 4 bases and J by 4 bases; unmatched bases: 9.

The rearrangement uses TRBV2 and TRBJ1-1; D not certain. V was pared by 7 bases and J by 4 bases, with 13 bases between. The CDR3 spans 13 residues. The V gene's germline CDR1 is SNHLY and CDR2 FYNNEI. CDR3 sequence (DNA): TGTGCCAGCATCCCCCAAAGAGGCACTGAAGCTTTCTTT. Its translation is CASIPQRGTEAFF.

This chain uses TRBV19 with TRBJ1-1; TRBD1 matches 10 bases. Germline-derived CDR1 and CDR2 are LNHDA and SQIVND (reference sequence). This CDR3 region has 14 residues. Losses at the gene ends were 5 bases for V and 5 bases for J; bases not matched to a gene: 5. The CDR3 protein is CASSATGGWTEAFF. Here the CDR3 DNA reads TGTGCCAGTAGTGCGACAGGGGGCTGGACTGAAGCTTTCTTT.

The chain joins TRBV27 to TRBJ1-1; 9 nucleotides align to TRBD1. Germline V gene lookup returns CDR1 MNHEY and CDR2 SMNVEV (reference sequence). The CDR3 runs to 16 residues. J was trimmed by 1 base and V by 5 bases; bases with no gene match: 8. This CDR3 reads CASSLTGGAGNTEAFF. In nucleotides, the CDR3 is TGTGCCAGCAGTCTTACAGGGGGCGCCGGGAACACTGAAGCTTTCTTT.

The rearrangement joins TRBV7-3 to TRBJ2-1; 9 bases map to TRBD2. The V gene end was trimmed by 3 bases and the J gene end by 2 bases; junction bases not matched to a gene: 2. Germline CDR1 and CDR2: SGHTA and FQGTGA. The CDR3 length is 15 residues. The CDR3 bases are TGTGCCAGCAGCTTGGCGGGAGGGCCCTACAATGAGCAGTTCTTC. Protein: CASSLAGGPYNEQFF.

This chain links TRBV25-1 with TRBJ1-1; D is unclear. The V gene's germline CDR1 is MGHDK and CDR2 SYGVNS. V lost 2 bases, J lost 1 base, and 8 bases lay in between. CDR3 length: 14 residues. The CDR3 spells CASSENIGNTEAFF. Written as DNA, the CDR3 is TGTGCCAGCAGTGAAAATATCGGGAACACTGAAGCTTTCTTT. Full variable domain (missing parts from reference TRBV25-1 and TRBJ1-1): EADIYQTPRYLVIGTGKKITLECSQTMGHDKMYWYQQDPGMELHLIHYSYGVNSTEKGDLSSESTVSRIRTEHFPLTLESARPSHTSQYLCASSENIGNTEAFFGQGTRLTVV.

J is TRBJ1-4 and V is TRBV6-5; D might be TRBD1 (5 bases). V was trimmed by 2 bases and J by 8 bases, leaving 12 bases between them. The CDR3 runs to 14 residues. CDR1 and CDR2 from the germline V gene are MNHEY and SVGAGI. The CDR3 loop is CASSYLQGREKLFF. The CDR3 DNA is TGTGCCAGCAGTTACCTTCAGGGCCGGGAAAAACTGTTTTTT.

The CDR3 DNA reads as TGTGCCAGCAGCCCAGGAGGGACAGGGGACTACGAGCAGTACTTC. Protein product: CASSPGGTGDYEQYF. This chain links TRBV7-9 with TRBJ2-7, with TRBD1 identical over 10 bases. Germline CDR1 SEHNR, CDR2 FQNEAQ (reference sequence). The CDR3 sequence is 15 residues long. The trim removed 5 bases at V and 3 bases at J, leaving 7 bases unmatched.

The genes are TRBV27 and TRBJ2-1; 9 bases line up with TRBD1. Germline-derived CDR1 and CDR2 are MNHEY and SMNVEV (reference sequence). Trimming took 3 bases from V and 0 from J; bases not matched to a gene: 9. The CDR3 length is 18 residues. In nucleotides, the CDR3 is TGTGCCAGCAGTTTTAGGACAGGGGTCGGCAACTCCTACAATGAGCAGTTCTTC. Translation gives CASSFRTGVGNSYNEQFF.

This clone has only a few counts. The J gene is TRBJ1-6, the V gene TRBV4-2; weak D call: TRBD1 (5 bases). This CDR3 is built from 14 residues. Trimming shortened V by 1 base and J by 8 bases, and 9 bases separated the two germline ends. From germline, CDR1 is LGHNA and CDR2 YNFKEQ. The CDR3, as DNA: TGTGCCAGCAGCCAAGCTTCGGGGGATTCACCCCTCCACTTT. It specifies CASSQASGDSPLHF.

The V gene is TRBV6-6, the J gene TRBJ1-4, with D uncertain. V lost 3 bases and J 1 base, leaving 9 bases between the germline ends. Germline-derived CDR1 and CDR2 are MNHNY and SVGAGI (reference sequence). The CDR3 sequence is 15 residues long. The CDR3 nucleotides read TGTGCCAGCAGTTATGCCGGTGGAACTAATGAAAAACTGTTTTTT. It is translated as CASSYAGGTNEKLFF.

The chain recombines TRBV7-6 with TRBJ2-1; no clear D. Looked up from germline, CDR1 is SGHVS and CDR2 is FNYEAQ. This CDR3 contains 11 residues. V lost 5 bases and J 7 bases, leaving 6 bases between the germline ends. Written as DNA, the CDR3 is TGTGCCAGCAGCCTACGGAATGAGCAGTTCTTC. Protein sequence: CASSLRNEQFF.

V usage is TRBV19 and J usage is TRBJ2-2; D is unresolved. Germline CDR1 and CDR2: LNHDA and SQIVND (reference sequence). Trimming pared 10 bases from V and 1 base from J, leaving 7 bases between. CDR3 length equals 12 residues. The CDR3: CATVLNTGELFF. Written as DNA, the CDR3 is TGTGCCACCGTTTTGAACACCGGGGAGCTGTTTTTT.

The chain carries TRBV29-1 and TRBJ2-7; maybe TRBD2 (5 bases). Germline CDR1 and CDR2: SQVTM and ANQGSEA. V lost 8 bases and J 3 bases, leaving 14 bases between the germline ends. CDR3 length: 12 amino acids. The CDR3 reads CSTSVGGYEQYF. DNA for the CDR3: TGCAGCACCTCGGTAGGAGGCTACGAGCAGTACTTC.

This clone has only a few counts. This chain joins TRBV7-2 and TRBJ1-2, with 7 bases identical to TRBD1. There are 14 residues in the CDR3. Trimming took 5 bases from V and 14 from J; bases not matched to a gene: 17. Germline V lookup: CDR1 SGHTA, CDR2 FQGNSA. CDR3 residues: CASSTRTGQKARTF. In nucleotides, the CDR3 is TGTGCCAGCAGCACGCGCACGGGACAGAAGGCGAGGACCTTC. The entire variable domain, with the rest obtained from reference TRBV7-2 and TRBJ1-2, is as follows: GAGVSQSPSNKVTEKGKDVELRCDPISGHTALYWYRQSLGQGLEFLIYFQGNSAPDKSGLPSDRFSAERTGGSVSTLTIQRTQQEDSAVYLCASSTRTGQKARTFGSGTRLTVV.

The J gene is TRBJ2-5, the V gene TRBV27; 10 nucleotides align to TRBD2. The germline V gene has CDR1 MNHEY and CDR2 SMNVEV (reference sequence). CDR3 size: 17 residues. V lost 4 bases to trimming and J lost 5 bases; unmatched junction nucleotides: 13. CDR3 amino acids: CASSSTLAGLAWETQYF. The CDR3 DNA sequence: TGTGCCAGCAGTTCAACACTAGCGGGGTTAGCCTGGGAGACCCAGTACTTC.